The 31 T cell receptor beta chains given below trace back to one sample, sequenced in a study of shared clonotypes between healthy human individuals. Assay: immunoSEQ multiplex PCR; the TCRdb copy retains only in-frame clones and omits some. This table holds more than 1.2 million clones, just under 99% found once. The sample was naive CD4+ T cells sorted from blood. Subset described: CD45RA+ positively selected. The receptors here all came from a man younger than 45 in good health.

V and J are TRBV28 and TRBJ2-1; TRBD1 matches 9 bases. The CDR3 has 14 residues. CDR1 and CDR2 (germline): MDHEN, SYDVKM. V gave up 8 bases and J gave up 9 bases; unmatched junction bases: 11. The CDR3 loop is CASYGTGWHGEQFF. The CDR3 DNA is TGTGCCAGCTATGGGACAGGGTGGCATGGTGAGCAGTTCTTC.

The V call is TRBV7-8, the J call TRBJ2-7, with TRBD2 identical over 12 bases. The CDR3 covers 15 residues. Germline values: CDR1 SGHVS, CDR2 FQNEAQ. V shed 5 bases, J shed 6 bases, and the junction held 8 bases outside the gene matches. CDR3 DNA: TGTGCCAGCAGCCTCAGACTAGCGGGAGTCGTCGAGCAGTACTTC. This encodes CASSLRLAGVVEQYF.

V gene TRBV2 combines with J gene TRBJ2-3; 7 positions agree with TRBD2. The CDR3 loop spans 15 amino acids. V dropped 2 bases and J dropped 4; count of bases not matched to a gene: 6. Germline V gene lookup returns CDR1 SNHLY and CDR2 FYNNEI. Here the CDR3 reads CASSEYLGGADTQYF. The CDR3, as DNA: TGTGCCAGCAGTGAATATTTGGGGGGGGCAGATACGCAGTATTTT. The full variable domain, in which reference TRBV2 and TRBJ2-3 provide the parts outside the CDR3, is EPEVTQTPSHQVTQMGQEVILRCVPISNHLYFYWYRQILGQKVEFLVSFYNNEISEKSEIFDDQFSVERPDGSNFTLKIRSTKLEDSAMYFCASSEYLGGADTQYFGPGTRLTVL.

The rearrangement uses TRBV19 and TRBJ2-1; D not resolved. Trimming pared 7 bases from V and 7 bases from J, leaving 14 bases between. The CDR3 has 13 residues. Germline V lookup: CDR1 LNHDA, CDR2 SQIVND (reference sequence). CDR3 in amino acids: CASKGPGFNEQFF. CDR3 nucleotide sequence: TGTGCCAGTAAGGGCCCAGGATTTAATGAGCAGTTCTTC.

The chain joins TRBV11-2 to TRBJ2-1; D gene ambiguous. V lost 3 bases, J lost 3 bases, and 12 bases lay in between. This CDR3 has 15 residues. Looked up from germline, CDR1 is SGHAT and CDR2 is FQNNGV. The CDR3 DNA reads TGTGCCAGCAGCTTCGGCTCCGGTGTCTACAATGAGCAGTTCTTC. This translates into CASSFGSGVYNEQFF.

The chain links TRBV6-5 to TRBJ1-2, with 9 bases fitting TRBD1. The V segment lost 7 bases and the J segment 6 bases; nucleotides outside the gene matches: 6. Germline values: CDR1 MNHEY, CDR2 SVGAGI. This CDR3 is built from 13 residues. CDR3: CASTGTGMNGYTF. CDR3 DNA sequence: TGTGCCAGCACCGGGACAGGGATGAATGGCTACACCTTC.

The V call is TRBV28, the J call TRBJ2-1; 7 nucleotides agree with TRBD2. Germline assignment: CDR1 MDHEN and CDR2 SYDVKM. V dropped 6 bases and J dropped 4; count of bases not matched to a gene: 12. CDR3 length equals 16 residues. The CDR3 spells CASSYYLTGGYNEQFF. The CDR3 region has the DNA TGTGCCAGCAGCTACTACTTGACGGGGGGATACAATGAGCAGTTCTTC.

This chain joins TRBV25-1 and TRBJ2-2; 7 positions match TRBD1. CDR1 and CDR2 from the germline V gene are MGHDK and SYGVNS. The CDR3 consists of 12 residues. J gave up 6 bases and V 10 bases, and 5 bases lay outside the gene matches. The chain's CDR3 is CATTGLAGELFF. The DNA for the CDR3 is TGTGCCACGACAGGGTTGGCCGGGGAGCTGTTTTTT.

This clone appeared a single time. The chain joins TRBV7-3 to TRBJ2-2; D remains ambiguous. The germline gives CDR1 SGHTA, CDR2 FQGTGA. The CDR3 runs to 13 residues. Trimming pared 4 bases from V and 2 bases from J, leaving 5 bases between. CDR3 protein: CASSSINTGELFF. CDR3 DNA: TGTGCCAGCAGCTCCATAAACACCGGGGAGCTGTTTTTT. Variable domain in full (rest from reference TRBV7-3 and TRBJ2-2): GAGVSQTPSNKVTEKGKYVELRCDPISGHTALYWYRQSLGQGPEFLIYFQGTGAADDSGLPNDRFFAVRPEGSVSTLKIQRTERGDSAVYLCASSSINTGELFFGEGSRLTVL.

V usage is TRBV11-2 and J usage is TRBJ2-1; the D gene is possibly TRBD2 (6 bases). The CDR3 runs 14 residues. Trimming removed 6 bases from V and 10 bases from J, with 19 bases in between. CDR1 is SGHAT, CDR2 FQNNGV, per germline. CDR3 in amino acids: CASSSRPGDGEQFF. Written as DNA, the CDR3 is TGTGCCAGCAGTTCGAGACCGGGGGACGGGGAGCAGTTCTTC. Variable domain in full (rest from reference TRBV11-2 and TRBJ2-1): EAGVAQSPRYKIIEKRQSVAFWCNPISGHATLYWYQQILGQGPKLLIQFQNNGVVDDSQLPKDRFSAERLKGVDSTLKIQPAKLEDSAVYLCASSSRPGDGEQFFGPGTRLTVL.

This clone has only one observation. The DNA of the CDR3 is TGTGCCAGCAGCTTGCGGCAGCCGGAAGAAGCTTTCTTT. It is translated as CASSLRQPEEAFF. V is TRBV7-9 and J is TRBJ1-1; D unresolved. Germline V lookup: CDR1 SEHNR, CDR2 FQNEAQ (reference sequence). V lost 3 bases and J lost 8, with 13 bases in between. The CDR3 sequence is 13 residues long.

Only one count was recorded for this clone. V and J are TRBV4-2 and TRBJ2-5; TRBD1 is a possible D gene (5 bases). This CDR3 has 16 residues. V was pared by 3 bases and J by 2 bases, with 16 bases between. The germline CDR1 and CDR2 sequences are LGHNA and YNFKEQ. The CDR3 bases are TGTGCCAGCAGCCATGACAACCGGGCAGGGCAAGAGACCCAGTACTTC. Translated, it gives CASSHDNRAGQETQYF.

The rearrangement links TRBV7-8 to TRBJ2-7; TRBD2 matches at 10 bases. The CDR3 has 16 residues. The germline V gene encodes CDR1 SGHVS and CDR2 FQNEAQ. With V trimmed by 5 bases and J by 3 bases, 10 bases remained unmatched. CDR3 in DNA: TGTGCCAGCAGCGGGATAGCGGGAGGTCAGAGCTACGAGCAGTACTTC. Translation gives CASSGIAGGQSYEQYF.

Comments on this clone: Other DNA sequences from this sample encode an identical CDR3 as well. The rearrangement uses TRBV5-5 and TRBJ1-3, with unresolved D. V was clipped by 2 bases and J by 0 bases, with 9 bases between them. CDR1 is SGHKS, CDR2 YYEKEE, per germline (reference sequence). The CDR3 covers 15 residues. CDR3 in amino acids: CASSLVGSSGNTIYF. The DNA of the CDR3 is TGTGCCAGCAGCTTAGTGGGCAGCTCTGGAAACACCATATATTTT.

The chain links TRBV5-4 to TRBJ1-5; possible D gene TRBD1, 5 bases. Germline V gene sequence: CDR1 SGHNT, CDR2 YYREEE (reference sequence). V was clipped by 0 bases and J by 3 bases, with 16 bases between them. The CDR3 contains 17 residues. CDR3: CASSLAEQSGTNQPQHF. In DNA, the CDR3 is TGTGCCAGCAGCTTGGCCGAGCAGTCGGGGACCAATCAGCCCCAGCATTTT.

This chain connects TRBV7-2 to TRBJ1-5; D is perhaps TRBD1 (5 bases). The germline V gene has CDR1 SGHTA and CDR2 FQGNSA. This CDR3 contains 16 residues. The V end was cut by 5 bases, the J end by 6 bases, with 20 bases between. DNA of the CDR3: TGTGCCAGCAGCCCCAAACCTGGTAGGGGAGGTCAGCCCCAGCATTTT. Translating it yields CASSPKPGRGGQPQHF.

Points on this clone: Other DNA sequences in the same sample also yield this CDR3. This chain joins TRBV2 and TRBJ2-5, with a weak D call TRBD2 (6 bases). The CDR3 runs to 10 residues. The V end was cut by 8 bases, the J end by 5 bases, with 6 bases between. Germline loops: CDR1 SNHLY, CDR2 FYNNEI. CDR3 coding DNA: TGTGCCAGCGGGAGGGAGACCCAGTACTTC. This translates into CASGRETQYF.

This chain's CDR3 is CASSPTSGAEQFF. The CDR3 nucleotides are TGTGCCAGCAGCCCAACTAGCGGGGCTGAGCAGTTCTTC. This chain connects TRBV7-3 to TRBJ2-1; 10 positions match TRBD2. Germline lookup yields CDR1 SGHTA and CDR2 FQGTGA. This CDR3 has 13 amino acids. With 5 bases clipped from V and 9 bases from J, the junction kept 4 bases outside the gene matches.

This clone occurred once. This sequence joins TRBV28 and TRBJ2-7; D perhaps matches TRBD2 (6 bases). The V gene lost 2 bases and the J gene lost 4 bases, with 21 bases spanning the gap. The germline V gene encodes CDR1 MDHEN and CDR2 SYDVKM. The CDR3 is 17 amino acids. CDR3 sequence reads: CASSLISDYKSGYEQYF. The CDR3 coding sequence is TGTGCCAGCAGTTTAATATCGGACTACAAAAGTGGGTACGAGCAGTACTTC.

The rearrangement uses TRBV6-6 and TRBJ1-5; unclear D gene. This CDR3 region has 16 residues. With 2 bases removed from V and 1 base from J, the gap between germline ends came to 12 bases. CDR1 is MNHNY, CDR2 SVGAGI, per germline (reference sequence). CDR3 bases: TGTGCCAGCAGTTACGACGTCCCAGCGAGCAATCAGCCCCAGCATTTT. It yields the protein CASSYDVPASNQPQHF.

V gene TRBV30 combines with J gene TRBJ2-7; 7 nucleotides agree with TRBD1. This CDR3 contains 15 residues. Germline loops: CDR1 GTSNPN, CDR2 SVGIG (reference sequence). V was clipped by 3 bases and J by 3 bases; unmatched bases: 11. CDR3: CAWRIGTASSYEQYF. CDR3 DNA sequence: TGTGCCTGGAGGATAGGGACAGCCAGCAGCTACGAGCAGTACTTC.

The V and J genes are TRBV7-9 and TRBJ1-1; D uncertain. V lost 0 bases and J 3 bases, leaving 8 bases between the germline ends. The CDR3 runs 14 residues. From germline, CDR1 is SEHNR and CDR2 FQNEAQ (reference sequence). The CDR3 is CASSLAGSYTEAFF. The CDR3 DNA reads as TGTGCCAGCAGCTTAGCGGGCAGCTACACTGAAGCTTTCTTT.

Comment on this clone: The sample has other DNA sequences that encode this CDR3 too. The CDR3 is CASSLDRAYGYTF. The DNA for the CDR3 is TGTGCCAGCAGCCTTGACAGGGCCTATGGCTACACCTTC. The chain links TRBV28 to TRBJ1-2; 7 bases are a match to TRBD1. The CDR3 has 13 amino acids. Germline V gene sequence: CDR1 MDHEN, CDR2 SYDVKM. Trimming removed 6 bases from V and 4 bases from J; junction bases left unmatched: 5.

The rearrangement links TRBV6-5 to TRBJ1-5, with TRBD1 matching 8 bases. This CDR3 region has 14 residues. From germline, CDR1 is MNHEY and CDR2 SVGAGI. The V gene end was trimmed by 4 bases and the J gene end by 2 bases; junction bases not matched to a gene: 1. CDR3 loop: CASSSGGGNQPQHF. CDR3 DNA sequence: TGTGCCAGCAGTTCAGGGGGCGGCAATCAGCCCCAGCATTTT.

As to this clone: The germline gene is not matched at one end of the junction; a read error may be the cause. This chain links TRBV18 with TRBJ2-3; D gene uncertain. Germline CDR1 reads KGHSH; CDR2 reads LQKENI. This CDR3 region has 13 residues. Here the CDR3 DNA reads TGTACCAGCTCACTTCTGCCCACAGATACGCAGTATTTT. Translating gives CTSSLLPTDTQYF.

V is TRBV5-5 and J is TRBJ1-5; 8 nucleotides agree with TRBD1. J lost 7 bases, V lost 1 base, and 4 bases had no gene match. Germline V gives CDR1 SGHKS, CDR2 YYEKEE (reference sequence). The CDR3 sequence is 14 residues long. The CDR3 DNA reads as TGTGCCAGCAGCTTGACAGGGACAGGCCAGCCCCAGCATTTT. Translated, it gives CASSLTGTGQPQHF.

The chain uses TRBV28 and TRBJ2-7; 8 bases match TRBD1. Germline-derived CDR1 and CDR2 are MDHEN and SYDVKM. There are 17 residues in the CDR3. Trimming cost V 6 bases and J 3 bases; bases outside gene matches: 16. The CDR3 reads CASSLGQGAVKNYEQYF. CDR3 coding DNA: TGTGCCAGCAGCCTTGGGCAGGGGGCGGTCAAGAACTACGAGCAGTACTTC.

Here the CDR3 reads CASSAQGGDTQYF. CDR3 DNA: TGTGCCAGCAGCGCCCAGGGGGGAGATACGCAGTATTTT. The J gene is TRBJ2-3, the V gene TRBV7-9, with D possibly being TRBD1 (7 bases). Trimming stripped 5 bases from V and 5 bases from J, with 11 bases between. Germline V lookup: CDR1 SEHNR, CDR2 FQNEAQ (reference sequence). This CDR3 has 13 residues.

Regarding this clone: In the same sample, other DNA sequences code for this CDR3. The chain employs TRBV9 and TRBJ2-3; a possible D gene is TRBD1 (5 bases). The CDR3 consists of 15 residues. V was shortened by 0 bases and J by 2 bases, with 10 bases between the two germline ends. Looked up from germline, CDR1 is SGDLS and CDR2 is YYNGEE. The CDR3 bases are TGTGCCAGCAGCGTAGGGGGCCAGTCCACAGATACGCAGTATTTT. Its protein product is CASSVGGQSTDTQYF.

This sequence joins TRBV28 and TRBJ2-1; a possible D gene is TRBD2 (5 bases). The V gene's germline CDR1 is MDHEN and CDR2 SYDVKM. This CDR3 is built from 13 residues. Between the trimmed V and J ends, which lost 7 bases and 5 bases, there was a span of 12 bases. The CDR3: CASTPSPNNEQFF. In DNA, the CDR3 is TGTGCCAGCACCCCTAGCCCTAACAATGAGCAGTTCTTC.

The CDR3 sequence is CASSLDPGVGGELFF. In DNA form, the CDR3 reads TGCGCCAGCAGCTTGGATCCAGGAGTAGGCGGGGAGCTGTTTTTT. The rearrangement uses TRBV5-1 and TRBJ2-2; D ambiguous. Germline V CDR1 and CDR2: SGHRS, YFSETQ. V was shortened by 0 bases and J by 7 bases, with 13 bases between the two germline ends. CDR3 length: 15 amino acids. The full variable domain, its missing parts supplied by reference TRBV5-1 and TRBJ2-2, is KAGVTQTPRYLIKTRGQQVTLSCSPISGHRSVSWYQQTPGQGLQFLFEYFSETQRNKGNFPGRFSGRQFSNSRSEMNVSTLELGDSALYLCASSLDPGVGGELFFGEGSRLTVL.